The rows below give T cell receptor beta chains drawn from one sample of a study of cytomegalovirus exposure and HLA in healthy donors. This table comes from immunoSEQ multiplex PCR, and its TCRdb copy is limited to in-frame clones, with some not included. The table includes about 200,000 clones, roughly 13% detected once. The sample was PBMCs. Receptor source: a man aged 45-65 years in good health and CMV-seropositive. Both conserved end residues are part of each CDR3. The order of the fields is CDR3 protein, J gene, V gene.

CDR3: CAWSVLDSRNTIYF
J: TRBJ1-3
V: TRBV30

CDR3: CASSLAGGAQPQHF
J: TRBJ1-5
V: TRBV11-2

CDR3: CASSEGYGDSEAFF
J: TRBJ1-1
V: TRBV9

CDR3: CASRTTSGLTDTQYF
J: TRBJ2-3
V: TRBV28

CDR3: CASSLLVQGAHDEQFF
J: TRBJ2-1
V: TRBV4-2

CDR3: CASSARDRTSTDTQYF
J: TRBJ2-3
V: TRBV9

CDR3: CASSDTNRGTEAFF
J: TRBJ1-1
V: TRBV6-4

CDR3: CASSLGLAGGNTDTQYF
J: TRBJ2-3
V: TRBV7-2

CDR3: CASSRAGYQETQYF
J: TRBJ2-5
V: TRBV27

CDR3: CASSRGGEYQETQYF
J: TRBJ2-5
V: TRBV6-1

CDR3: CASSDRTGGNEQYF
J: TRBJ2-7
V: TRBV7-2

CDR3: CASSLAGTGGGSYGYTF
J: TRBJ1-2
V: TRBV27

CDR3: CASSEARNEKLFF
J: TRBJ1-4
V: TRBV6-1

CDR3: CSIGQGDHEQYF
J: TRBJ2-7
V: TRBV29-1

CDR3: CASSSPPKETQYF
J: TRBJ2-5
V: TRBV28

CDR3: CSGGGGEKLFF
J: TRBJ1-4
V: TRBV29-1

CDR3: CASSPSGSSYNEQFF
J: TRBJ2-1
V: TRBV18

CDR3: CASRGGDGYGYTF
J: TRBJ1-2
V: TRBV2

CDR3: CASSPRSGRFIYEQYF
J: TRBJ2-7
V: TRBV18

CDR3: CASSYGQGPTNYGYTF
J: TRBJ1-2
V: TRBV6-5

CDR3: CASSPRDRGDRTDTQYF
J: TRBJ2-3
V: TRBV7-8

CDR3: CASSQDSVNYNSPLHF
J: TRBJ1-6
V: TRBV4-3

CDR3: CASSNRGQRNQPQHF
J: TRBJ1-5
V: TRBV7-2

CDR3: CASSYSSSGYEQYF
J: TRBJ2-7
V: TRBV6-5

CDR3: CASSWGTSGGTQETQYF
J: TRBJ2-5
V: TRBV5-1

CDR3: CASSLGGFSPEAFF
J: TRBJ1-1
V: TRBV7-2

CDR3: CASSLTGDQPQHF
J: TRBJ1-5
V: TRBV6-4

CDR3: CASSLDRGVGETQYF
J: TRBJ2-5
V: TRBV7-7

CDR3: CASSHVQVNSYNEQFF
J: TRBJ2-1
V: TRBV4-1

CDR3: CASRPGTGVQPQHF
J: TRBJ1-5
V: TRBV28

CDR3: CASSFSGGQETQYF
J: TRBJ2-5
V: TRBV7-2

CDR3: CASRDSLSNQPQHF
J: TRBJ1-5
V: TRBV6-6

CDR3: CASSSRTSSYNEQFF
J: TRBJ2-1
V: TRBV5-1

CDR3: CAISELGRASTDTQYF
J: TRBJ2-3
V: TRBV10-3

CDR3: CASSFGGETQYF
J: TRBJ2-5
V: TRBV7-9

CDR3: CASSYGVQGVTDTQYF
J: TRBJ2-3
V: TRBV5-4

CDR3: CASSPWGQGSYNEQFF
J: TRBJ2-1
V: TRBV7-2

CDR3: CASSSGTGGIDEQFF
J: TRBJ2-1
V: TRBV25-1

CDR3: CASSLEGLSSPLHF
J: TRBJ1-6
V: TRBV6-6

CDR3: CASSPQGHEQYF
J: TRBJ2-7
V: TRBV4-2